This T cell receptor (beta chain) was identified in a study of blood T cell repertoires in COVID-19 (dated by TCRdb to 2019 to 2021). Regarding the research as a whole: Samples from collaborators originated in the United States, Italy and Spain and spanned both the acute and convalescent phases of COVID-19. Deeply sampled blood TCRbeta repertoires from subjects exposed to, actively infected with, or recovered from COVID-19 were included in the dataset. The repertoires were released in a freely available public database intended as a resource for research on the immune response to SARS-CoV-2. Samples came from the ongoing ImmuneRACE study (first 160 participants) plus 1,254 subjects from 6 global collaborators. The prospective study material was composed of cDNA or gDNA derived from T cells, B-cell-depleted T cells, or PBMCs. Where HLA class I and class II types were available, the types were taken from metadata supplied by the sample provider, not from assay-based typing. Sample metadata almost always included a de-identified subject ID, COVID-19 status, age in years and sex.

Summary of the overall study and its limitations: The amount of clinical and demographic metadata varied by source and participant and was provided uncurated.

The collaborating institutions used their own protocols to collect whole blood in K2EDTA tubes. For TCRbeta analysis, collaborators shipped samples in one of three forms: frozen whole blood, isolated PBMCs, or DNA extracted from either of those sample types. TCRbeta CDR3 regions were amplified from genomic DNA by means of the immunoSEQ Assay, a bias-controlled multiplex PCR. In the authors' own workflow: Within the assay, amplification of reference gene primers was used to estimate how many nucleated cells each sample contained. To quantify the absolute abundance of each unique TCRbeta CDR3 rearrangement, sequence reads were collapsed and filtered. For each sample, productive Simpson clonality was calculated by taking the square root of Simpson's diversity index across productive rearrangements. Held by TCRdb, this immuneACCESS table contains in-frame sequences only and omits some clones. Under half of the omission traces to an unresolved V gene where checked; the cause of the rest is unknown. The DNA was the basis for D and trimming; V, J and clone size are from that table. Across this sample there are over 30,000 clones, with 75% to 90% seen only once. Jointly, the top ten make up around 10% of the sample.

The germline ends are 9 bases apart after V is trimmed by 5 bases and J by 0 bases. The germline V gene specifies SGHRS as CDR1 and YFSETQ as CDR2. From its cysteine to its phenylalanine, the CDR3 spans 14 amino acids. Only the CDR3 part of the read is kept: 42 bases, read in frame from the first base. Notes on this clone: The specificity of this receptor is unknown. No per-base quality is available; no much larger clone lies one base away.

The source of this sequence is a man between 65 and 85 years old with acute or convalescent COVID-19. Input material: peripheral blood. The V and J genes are TRBV5-1 and TRBJ1-3; there is no confident call for the D gene. The nucleotide sequence is given as TGCGCCAGCAGAACAGTCTCCTCTGGAAACACCATATATTTT. Its protein is CASRTVSSGNTIYF.